This is a list of T cell receptor beta chains from one sample in a study of sequential checkpoint blockade in melanoma. Sequencing used immunoSEQ multiplex PCR; TCRdb keeps in-frame clones, though not all of them. The sample lists around 15,000 clones, 52% occurring once. Specimen: CD8+ T cells sorted from blood (inferred from file names), collected from a patient given nivolumab and ipilimumab in sequence. Receptors were obtained from a human donor with melanoma. The CDR3 runs from the conserved cysteine through the conserved F or W. D genes are given only for firm matches. Size tells how often a clone was seen (once, few, many) or the class of an expanded clone, and some rows leave it out.

clone size,J gene,V gene,D gene,CDR3 DNA,CDR3 protein
.,TRBJ1-2,TRBV19,TRBD1,TGTGCCAGTAGTATAGACTCCGGGACAGTCTATGGCTACACCTTC,CASSIDSGTVYGYTF
.,TRBJ2-7,TRBV2,.,TGTGCCAGCACACTAGGGGGGGGGCAAGGCTCCTACGAGCAGTACTTC,CASTLGGGQGSYEQYF
once,TRBJ2-7,TRBV2,.,TGTGCCAGCAGTGACCTGAAAGCAGGCTACGAGCAGTACTTC,CASSDLKAGYEQYF
.,TRBJ2-7,TRBV6-5,TRBD2,TGTGCCAGCAGTTACGCGGGGGCCTACGAGCAGTACTTC,CASSYAGAYEQYF
.,TRBJ2-3,TRBV28,TRBD2,TGTGCCAGCAGCCCGGGACTAGCGGGGGGCGGGACAGATACGCAGTATTTT,CASSPGLAGGGTDTQYF
few,TRBJ1-1,TRBV5-3,.,TGTGCCAGCAGCCCCTGGGACACCTCTGATAATGAAGCTTTCTTT,CASSPWDTSDNEAFF
.,TRBJ1-1,TRBV7-9,.,TGTGCCAGCAGCTTTGACTGGACAGAACCACGAGCTTTCTTT,CASSFDWTEPRAFF
.,TRBJ2-1,TRBV4-1,TRBD2,TGCGCCAGCAGCCAAGATTGGGGAGAAGCGGGACCCCACAATGAGCAGTTCTTC,CASSQDWGEAGPHNEQFF
.,TRBJ2-7,TRBV9,.,TGTGCCAGCAGCGTAGCCCCCTCCCGCGAGCAGTACTTC,CASSVAPSREQYF
.,TRBJ2-5,TRBV5-1,TRBD1,TGCGCCAGCAGCTTGGACGGGGGACAGGGGGAGACCCAGTACTTC,CASSLDGGQGETQYF
.,TRBJ2-7,TRBV6-5,TRBD1,TGTGCCAGCAGCAGTGGACAGGGAGATCACGAGCAGTACTTC,CASSSGQGDHEQYF
.,TRBJ1-1,TRBV7-6,TRBD1,TGTGCCAGCAGCCTAGGGACAGCCCTACCGAACACTGAAGCTTTCTTT,CASSLGTALPNTEAFF
.,TRBJ2-1,TRBV2,.,TGTGCCAGCAGTACCGACAGCAGCTCCTACAATGAGCAGTTCTTC,CASSTDSSSYNEQFF
.,TRBJ2-2,TRBV27,.,TGTGCCAGCAGTTGGAATCCGGGGACGAACACCGGGGAGCTGTTTTTT,CASSWNPGTNTGELFF
.,TRBJ2-5,TRBV7-9,TRBD2,TGTGCCAGCAGCTTACTAGCGGATACATACTTC,CASSLLADTYF
medium-sized,TRBJ1-1,TRBV5-6,.,TGTGCCAGCAGCTTTAATGGGAGGAACACTGAAGCTTTCTTT,CASSFNGRNTEAFF
few,TRBJ2-7,TRBV7-3,TRBD1,TGTGCCAGCAGCTTGTGGGACAGGGGGTCCTACGAGCAGTACTTC,CASSLWDRGSYEQYF
.,TRBJ2-1,TRBV4-2,.,TGTACCAGCAGCCCAGGGGCTAGCTCCTACAATGAGCAGTTCTTC,CTSSPGASSYNEQFF
.,TRBJ1-5,TRBV6-5,.,TGTGCCAGCAGCCCTGAGGGTGAGCCGCCCCAGCATTTT,CASSPEGEPPQHF
few,TRBJ1-4,TRBV4-3,.,TGCGCCAGACCGGACCGGGACATAAGAAATGAAAAACTGTTTTTT,CARPDRDIRNEKLFF
once,TRBJ2-2,TRBV15,.,TGTGCCACCAGCGAAACTAGATACGGGGAGCTGTTTTTT,CATSETRYGELFF
.,TRBJ1-1,TRBV6-1,.,TGTGCCAGCTCTTTGTGGGCAACGAACACTGAAGCTTTCTTT,CASSLWATNTEAFF
once,TRBJ2-2,TRBV5-1,TRBD2,TGCGCCAGCAGCCATGCTAGCGGGGCGAACACCGGGGAGCTGTTTTTT,CASSHASGANTGELFF
.,TRBJ1-1,TRBV7-6,.,TGTGCCAGCGGCTTCTCCTTGAACACTGAAGCTTTCTTT,CASGFSLNTEAFF
.,TRBJ2-7,TRBV19,TRBD1,TGTGCCAGTAGTATGGACAGGGGAGACGAGCAGTACTTC,CASSMDRGDEQYF
.,TRBJ2-7,TRBV5-6,.,TGTGCCAGCAGCTTGTGGAGGGTCCTATCCTACGAGCAGTACTTC,CASSLWRVLSYEQYF
.,TRBJ1-6,TRBV5-1,.,TGCGCCAGCAGCTTGGCCGGGGGGCAGAATTCACCCCTCCACTTT,CASSLAGGQNSPLHF
.,TRBJ1-5,TRBV4-1,.,TGCGCCAGCAGCCAAATCGGGACACATAGCAATCAGCCCCAGCATTTT,CASSQIGTHSNQPQHF
.,TRBJ2-1,TRBV18,.,TGTGCCAGCTCACCAGGAGGGGGCCTCTACAATGAGCAGTTCTTC,CASSPGGGLYNEQFF
once,TRBJ1-2,TRBV9,TRBD1,TGTGCCAGCAGCGTAGGTAGAGGGGGCGGTTATGGCTACACCTTC,CASSVGRGGGYGYTF
medium-sized,TRBJ2-6,TRBV10-2,TRBD1,TGCGCCAGCAGGGGGACAGATTTACCTGGGGCCAACGTCCTGACTTTC,CASRGTDLPGANVLTF
.,TRBJ2-7,TRBV5-6,.,TGTGCCAGCAGCTTGAGAGGGAGTGCCTACGAGCAGTACTTC,CASSLRGSAYEQYF
few,TRBJ2-7,TRBV2,.,TGTGCCAGCAGTTACTCGAGGGGGTACGAGCAGTACTTC,CASSYSRGYEQYF
few,TRBJ2-3,TRBV15,TRBD2,TGTGCCACCAGCCCCGGGACTAGCGGGGGGACAGATACGCAGTATTTT,CATSPGTSGGTDTQYF
few,TRBJ1-5,TRBV7-6,TRBD1,TGTGCCAGCAGCGCAGGGGGCAGTCAGCCCCAGCATTTT,CASSAGGSQPQHF
.,TRBJ2-1,TRBV5-1,.,TGCGCCAGCAGCTTGGTATCGGCAGGGTATGAGCAGTTCTTC,CASSLVSAGYEQFF
.,TRBJ2-7,TRBV11-2,.,TGTGCCAGCAGCTTAGAGGCAGTAAGTTACTACGAGCAGTACTTC,CASSLEAVSYYEQYF
.,TRBJ2-1,TRBV13,TRBD2,TGTGCCAGCAGCTTACTGAGCGGGGAGAACAATGAGCAGTTCTTC,CASSLLSGENNEQFF
.,TRBJ2-1,TRBV30,TRBD2,TGTGCCTGGAAAGTGGTGACTAGCGGGAGCAATGAGCAGTTCTTC,CAWKVVTSGSNEQFF
few,TRBJ2-6,TRBV15,.,TGTGCCACCAGCCCTGGACTCCTCTCTGGGGCCAACGTCCTGACTTTC,CATSPGLLSGANVLTF
.,TRBJ1-1,TRBV7-9,TRBD1,TGTGCCAGCAGCTTAGAGGCAGGCCAGGGGGTTACTGAAGCTTTCTTT,CASSLEAGQGVTEAFF